This T cell receptor (beta chain) was sequenced during a study of blood T cell repertoires in COVID-19. Study-wide context: Sites in the United States, Italy and Spain provided acute and convalescent COVID-19 samples.

The table came from immunoSEQ multiplex PCR; TCRdb's copy has only in-frame clones and leaves some out. The table lists about 320,000 clones, 80% to 90% of them singletons. Per germline, CDR1 SGHRS and CDR2 YFSETQ. The V segment lost 2 bases and the J segment 7 bases; nucleotides outside the gene matches: 12. This CDR3 is built from 16 residues. Those enrolled, adults aged about 18 to 89 years, came from roughly 22 US areas. Donors were grouped by their self-reported clinical history. Each recovered donor of Cohort 3 presented with two negative PCRs, clearance, or symptom resolution. The chain employs TRBV5-1 and TRBJ1-2, with 9 bases fitting TRBD1. Input material: PBMCs or T cells enriched from blood (not recorded which). This clonotype originated in a woman aged 18-35 years who had recovered from COVID-19. CDR3 in DNA: TGCGCCAGCAGCTTTACCGGGACAGGGAGGTATGGTGGCTACACCTTC. It codes for CASSFTGTGRYGGYTF. Looking up the rest from reference TRBV5-1 and TRBJ1-2 gives the full variable domain: KAGVTQTPRYLIKTRGQQVTLSCSPISGHRSVSWYQQTPGQGLQFLFEYFSETQRNKGNFPGRFSGRQFSNSRSEMNVSTLELGDSALYLCASSFTGTGRYGGYTFGSGTRLTVV.